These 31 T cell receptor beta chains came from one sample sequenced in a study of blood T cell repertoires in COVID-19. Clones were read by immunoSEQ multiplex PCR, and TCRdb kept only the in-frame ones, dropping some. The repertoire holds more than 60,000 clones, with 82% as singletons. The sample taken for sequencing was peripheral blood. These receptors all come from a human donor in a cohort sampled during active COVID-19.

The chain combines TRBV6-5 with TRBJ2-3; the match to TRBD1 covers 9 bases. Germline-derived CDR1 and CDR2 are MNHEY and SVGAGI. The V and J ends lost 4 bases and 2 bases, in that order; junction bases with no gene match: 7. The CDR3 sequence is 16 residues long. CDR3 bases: TGTGCCAGCAGTTCGTCGGGACAGGGCATCACAGATACGCAGTATTTT. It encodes CASSSSGQGITDTQYF.

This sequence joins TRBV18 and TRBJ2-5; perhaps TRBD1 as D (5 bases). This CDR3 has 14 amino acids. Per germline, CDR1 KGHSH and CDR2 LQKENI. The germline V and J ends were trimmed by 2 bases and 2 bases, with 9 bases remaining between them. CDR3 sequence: CASSPAGNQETQYF. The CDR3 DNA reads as TGTGCCAGCTCACCAGCAGGGAATCAAGAGACCCAGTACTTC.

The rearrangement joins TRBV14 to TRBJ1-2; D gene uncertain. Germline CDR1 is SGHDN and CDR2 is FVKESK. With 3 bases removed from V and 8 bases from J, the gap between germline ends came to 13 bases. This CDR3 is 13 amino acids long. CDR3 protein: CASSHWEAEGYTF. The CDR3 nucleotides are TGTGCCAGCAGCCACTGGGAAGCGGAAGGCTACACCTTC.

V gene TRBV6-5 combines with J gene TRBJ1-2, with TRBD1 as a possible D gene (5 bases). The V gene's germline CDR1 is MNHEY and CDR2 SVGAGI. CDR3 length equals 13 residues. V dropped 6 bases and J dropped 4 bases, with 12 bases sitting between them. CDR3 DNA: TGTGCCAGCAGCGTGACAGCACTCTATGGCTACACCTTC. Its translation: CASSVTALYGYTF.

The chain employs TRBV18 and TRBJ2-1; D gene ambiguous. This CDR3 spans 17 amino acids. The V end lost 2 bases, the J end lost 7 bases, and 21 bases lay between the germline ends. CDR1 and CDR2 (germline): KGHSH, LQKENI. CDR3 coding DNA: TGTGCCAGCTCACCAGGGTTAGGCGAGGTTCATCTTAATGAGCAGTTCTTC. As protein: CASSPGLGEVHLNEQFF.

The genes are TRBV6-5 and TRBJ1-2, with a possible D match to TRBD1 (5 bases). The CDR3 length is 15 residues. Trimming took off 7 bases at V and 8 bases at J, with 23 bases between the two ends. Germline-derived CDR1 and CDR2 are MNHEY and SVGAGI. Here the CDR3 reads CASTIREGRGHGYTF. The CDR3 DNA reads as TGTGCCAGCACGATCAGGGAGGGACGAGGCCACGGCTACACCTTC.

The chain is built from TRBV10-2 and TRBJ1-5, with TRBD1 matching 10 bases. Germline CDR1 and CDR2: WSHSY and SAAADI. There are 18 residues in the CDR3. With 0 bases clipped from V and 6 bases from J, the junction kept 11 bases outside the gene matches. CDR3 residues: CASSESYHTRDRGQPQHF. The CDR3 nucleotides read TGCGCCAGCAGTGAGTCGTACCACACCCGGGACAGGGGTCAGCCCCAGCATTTT.

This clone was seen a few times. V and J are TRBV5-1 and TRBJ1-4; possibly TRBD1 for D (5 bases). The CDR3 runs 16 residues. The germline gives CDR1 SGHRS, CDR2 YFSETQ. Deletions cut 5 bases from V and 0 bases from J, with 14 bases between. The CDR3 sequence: CASRKGREATNEKLFF. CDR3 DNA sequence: TGCGCCAGCAGAAAGGGCAGGGAGGCAACTAATGAAAAACTGTTTTTT. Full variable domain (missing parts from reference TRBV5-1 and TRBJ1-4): KAGVTQTPRYLIKTRGQQVTLSCSPISGHRSVSWYQQTPGQGLQFLFEYFSETQRNKGNFPGRFSGRQFSNSRSEMNVSTLELGDSALYLCASRKGREATNEKLFFGSGTQLSVL.

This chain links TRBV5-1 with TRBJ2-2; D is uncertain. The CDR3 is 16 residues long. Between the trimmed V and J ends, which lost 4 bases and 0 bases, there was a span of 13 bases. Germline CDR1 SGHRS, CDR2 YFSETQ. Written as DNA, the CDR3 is TGCGCCAGCAGCCCCGTGCGGCAATCGAACACCGGGGAGCTGTTTTTT. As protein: CASSPVRQSNTGELFF.

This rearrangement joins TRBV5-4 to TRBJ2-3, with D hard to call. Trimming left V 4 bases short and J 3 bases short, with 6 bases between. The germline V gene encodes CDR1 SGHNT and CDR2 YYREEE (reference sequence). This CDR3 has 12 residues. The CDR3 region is CASSRHTDTQYF. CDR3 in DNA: TGTGCCAGCAGCAGACATACAGATACGCAGTATTTT.

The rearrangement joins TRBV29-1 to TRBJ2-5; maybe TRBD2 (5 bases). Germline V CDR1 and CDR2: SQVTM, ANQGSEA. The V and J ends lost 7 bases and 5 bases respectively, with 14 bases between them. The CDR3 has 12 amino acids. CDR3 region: CSASGRGETQYF. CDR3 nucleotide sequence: TGCAGCGCCTCGGGGAGAGGTGAGACCCAGTACTTC.

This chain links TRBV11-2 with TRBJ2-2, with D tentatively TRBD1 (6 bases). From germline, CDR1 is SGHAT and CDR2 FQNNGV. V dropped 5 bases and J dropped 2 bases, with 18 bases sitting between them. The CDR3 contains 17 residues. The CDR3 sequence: CASSRWDILVNTGELFF. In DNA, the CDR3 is TGTGCCAGCAGCAGGTGGGACATTCTAGTTAACACCGGGGAGCTGTTTTTT.

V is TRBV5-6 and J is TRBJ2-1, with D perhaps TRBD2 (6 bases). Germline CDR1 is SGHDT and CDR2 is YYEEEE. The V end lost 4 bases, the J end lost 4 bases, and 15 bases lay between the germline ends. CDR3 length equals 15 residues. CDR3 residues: CASSALRDSYNEQFF. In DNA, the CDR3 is TGTGCCAGCAGCGCGCTGCGGGATTCTTACAATGAGCAGTTCTTC.

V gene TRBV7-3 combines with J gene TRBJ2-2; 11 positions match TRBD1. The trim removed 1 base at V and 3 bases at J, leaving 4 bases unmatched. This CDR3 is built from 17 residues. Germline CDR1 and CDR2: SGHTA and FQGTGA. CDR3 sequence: CASSLRPGQGDTGELFF. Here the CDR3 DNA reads TGTGCCAGCAGCTTAAGGCCGGGACAGGGGGACACCGGGGAGCTGTTTTTT.

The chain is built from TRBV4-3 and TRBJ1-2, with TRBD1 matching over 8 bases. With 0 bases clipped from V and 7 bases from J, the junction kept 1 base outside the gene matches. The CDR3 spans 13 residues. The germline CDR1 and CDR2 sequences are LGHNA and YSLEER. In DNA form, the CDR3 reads TGCGCCAGCAGCCAAGACAGGGGGCTTGGCTACACCTTC. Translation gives CASSQDRGLGYTF.

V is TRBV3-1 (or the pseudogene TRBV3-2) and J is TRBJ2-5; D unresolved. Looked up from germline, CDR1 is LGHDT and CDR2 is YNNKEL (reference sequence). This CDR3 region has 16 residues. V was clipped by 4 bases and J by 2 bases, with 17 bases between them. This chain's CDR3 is CASSLLRVVRQETQYF. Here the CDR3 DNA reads TGTGCCAGCAGCCTCCTAAGAGTGGTCCGACAAGAGACCCAGTACTTC.

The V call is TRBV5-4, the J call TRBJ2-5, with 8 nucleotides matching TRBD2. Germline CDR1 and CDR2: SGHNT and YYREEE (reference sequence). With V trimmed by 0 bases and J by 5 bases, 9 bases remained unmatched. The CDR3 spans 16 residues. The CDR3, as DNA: TGTGCCAGCAGCTTGGTTGGCGGGGGGCGTTTTGAGACCCAGTACTTC. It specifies CASSLVGGGRFETQYF.

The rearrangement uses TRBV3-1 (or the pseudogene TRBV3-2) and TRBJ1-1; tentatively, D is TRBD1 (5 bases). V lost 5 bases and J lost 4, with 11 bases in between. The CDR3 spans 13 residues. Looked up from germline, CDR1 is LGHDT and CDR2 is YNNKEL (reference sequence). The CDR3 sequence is CASSSVGPTEAFF. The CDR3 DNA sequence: TGTGCCAGCAGCTCCGTGGGGCCCACTGAAGCTTTCTTT.

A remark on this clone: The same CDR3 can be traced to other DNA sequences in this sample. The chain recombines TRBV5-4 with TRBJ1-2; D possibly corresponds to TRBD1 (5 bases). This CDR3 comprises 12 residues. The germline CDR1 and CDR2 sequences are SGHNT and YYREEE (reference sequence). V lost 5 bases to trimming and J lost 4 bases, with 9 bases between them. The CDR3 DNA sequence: TGTGCCAGCAGGGGGACTGTCTATGGCTACACCTTC. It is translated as CASRGTVYGYTF.

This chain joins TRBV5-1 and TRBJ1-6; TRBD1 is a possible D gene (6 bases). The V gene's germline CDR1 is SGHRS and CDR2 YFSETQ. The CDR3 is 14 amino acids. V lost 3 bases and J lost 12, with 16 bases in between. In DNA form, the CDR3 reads TGCGCCAGCAGCTCGGAGACAGGTCGTTTACCCCTCCACTTT. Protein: CASSSETGRLPLHF.

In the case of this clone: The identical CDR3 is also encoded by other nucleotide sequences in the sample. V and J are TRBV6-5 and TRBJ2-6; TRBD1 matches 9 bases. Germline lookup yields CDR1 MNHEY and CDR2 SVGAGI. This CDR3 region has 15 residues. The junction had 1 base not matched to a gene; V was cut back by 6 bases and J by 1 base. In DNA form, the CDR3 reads TGTGCCAGCAGGACAGGGGGTTCTGGGGCCAACGTCCTGACTTTC. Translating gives CASRTGGSGANVLTF.

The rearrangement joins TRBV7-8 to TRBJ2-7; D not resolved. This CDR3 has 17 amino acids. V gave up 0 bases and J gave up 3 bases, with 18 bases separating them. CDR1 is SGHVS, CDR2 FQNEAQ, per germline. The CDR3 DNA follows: TGTGCCAGCAGCTTAGCTCTTCAACAGACCAGACGCTACGAGCAGTACTTC. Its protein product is CASSLALQQTRRYEQYF.

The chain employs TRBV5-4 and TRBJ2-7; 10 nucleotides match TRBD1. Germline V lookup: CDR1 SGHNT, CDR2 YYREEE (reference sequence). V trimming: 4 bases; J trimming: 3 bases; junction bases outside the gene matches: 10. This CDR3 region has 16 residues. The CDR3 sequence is CASSRGTTGGNYEQYF. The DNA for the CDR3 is TGTGCCAGCAGCCGAGGAACGACAGGGGGCAACTACGAGCAGTACTTC.

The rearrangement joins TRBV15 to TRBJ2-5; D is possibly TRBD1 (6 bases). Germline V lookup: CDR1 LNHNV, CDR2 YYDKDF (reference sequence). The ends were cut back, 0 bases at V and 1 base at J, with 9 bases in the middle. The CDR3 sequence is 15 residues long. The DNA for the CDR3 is TGTGCCACCAGCAGAGACCGGACAGCCCAAGAGACCCAGTACTTC. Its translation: CATSRDRTAQETQYF.

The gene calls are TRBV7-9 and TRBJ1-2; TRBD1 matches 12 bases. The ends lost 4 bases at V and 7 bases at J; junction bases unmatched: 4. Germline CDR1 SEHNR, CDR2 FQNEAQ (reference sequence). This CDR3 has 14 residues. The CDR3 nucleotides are TGTGCCAGCAGCTGGGGACAGGGGGCTGGTGGCTACACCTTC. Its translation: CASSWGQGAGGYTF.

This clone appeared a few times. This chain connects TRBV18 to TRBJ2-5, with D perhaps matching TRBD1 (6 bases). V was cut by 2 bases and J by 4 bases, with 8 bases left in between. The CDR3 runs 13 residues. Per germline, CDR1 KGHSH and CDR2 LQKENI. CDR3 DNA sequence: TGTGCCAGCTCACCAGGACAGACAGAGACCCAGTACTTC. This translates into CASSPGQTETQYF.

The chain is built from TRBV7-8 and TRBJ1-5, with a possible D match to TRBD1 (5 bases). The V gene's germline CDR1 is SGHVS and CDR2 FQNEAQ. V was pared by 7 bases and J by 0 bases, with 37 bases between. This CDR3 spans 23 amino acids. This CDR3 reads CASTRAGVRCGVYWVNSNQPQHF. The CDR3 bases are TGTGCCAGCACTCGAGCGGGGGTAAGGTGCGGGGTATATTGGGTGAATAGCAATCAGCCCCAGCATTTT. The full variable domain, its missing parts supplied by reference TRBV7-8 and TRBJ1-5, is GAGVSQSPRYKVAKRGQDVALRCDPISGHVSLFWYQQALGQGPEFLTYFQNEAQLDKSGLPSDRFFAERPEGSVSTLKIQRTQQEDSAVYLCASTRAGVRCGVYWVNSNQPQHFGDGTRLSIL.

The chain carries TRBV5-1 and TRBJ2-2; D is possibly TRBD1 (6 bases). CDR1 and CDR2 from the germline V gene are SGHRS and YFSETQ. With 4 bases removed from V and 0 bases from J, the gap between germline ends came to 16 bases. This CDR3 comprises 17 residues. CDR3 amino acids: CASSQRLGAPNTGELFF. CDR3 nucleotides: TGCGCCAGCAGCCAGCGGTTGGGGGCGCCGAACACCGGGGAGCTGTTTTTT.

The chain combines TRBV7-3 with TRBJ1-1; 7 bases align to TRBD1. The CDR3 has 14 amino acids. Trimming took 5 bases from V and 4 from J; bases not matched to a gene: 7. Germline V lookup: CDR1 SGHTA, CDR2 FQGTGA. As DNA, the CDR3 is TGTGCCAGCAGCCCGAGGGGGCCTGGCACTGAAGCTTTCTTT. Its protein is CASSPRGPGTEAFF.

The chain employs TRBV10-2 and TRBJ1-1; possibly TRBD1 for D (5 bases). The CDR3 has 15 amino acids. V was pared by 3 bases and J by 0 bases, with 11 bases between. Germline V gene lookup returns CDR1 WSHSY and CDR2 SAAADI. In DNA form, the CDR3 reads TGCGCCAGCAGTGAAGAAGGGGCCGTGAACACTGAAGCTTTCTTT. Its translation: CASSEEGAVNTEAFF.

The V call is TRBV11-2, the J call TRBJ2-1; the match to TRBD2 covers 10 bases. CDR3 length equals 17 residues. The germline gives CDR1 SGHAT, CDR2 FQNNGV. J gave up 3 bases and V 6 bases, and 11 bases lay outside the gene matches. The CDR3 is CASSSNSGGTLYNEQFF. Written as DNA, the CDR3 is TGTGCCAGCAGTTCCAATAGCGGGGGGACTCTCTACAATGAGCAGTTCTTC.